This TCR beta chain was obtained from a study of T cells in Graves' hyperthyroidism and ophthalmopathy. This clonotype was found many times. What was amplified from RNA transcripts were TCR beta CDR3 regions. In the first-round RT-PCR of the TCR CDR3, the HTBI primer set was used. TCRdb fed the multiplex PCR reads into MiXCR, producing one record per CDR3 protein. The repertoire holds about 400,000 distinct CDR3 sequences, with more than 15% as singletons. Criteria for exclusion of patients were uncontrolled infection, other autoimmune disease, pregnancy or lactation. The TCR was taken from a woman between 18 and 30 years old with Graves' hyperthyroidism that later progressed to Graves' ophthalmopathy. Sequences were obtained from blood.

The CDR3 sequence: CASSEGGTSGDEQFF. The DNA for the CDR3 is TGTGCCAGCAGTGAAGGGGGGACTAGCGGCGATGAGCAGTTCTTC. The J gene is TRBJ2-1, the V gene TRBV2; the match to TRBD2 covers 11 bases. Germline-derived CDR1 and CDR2 are SNHLY and FYNNEI. J gave up 8 bases and V 1 base, and 4 bases lay outside the gene matches. The CDR3 spans 15 residues.